These 6 T cell receptor beta chains originate from one sample sequenced in a study of T cells after yellow fever vaccination. Each CDR3 protein gets one entry after TCRdb re-called the 5' RACE reads with MiXCR. The sample lists 300,000 to 350,000 distinct CDR3 sequences; 3.5% to 4.5% were seen once. The source material was PBMCs, sampled 15 days after the yellow fever booster vaccination. The receptors stem from a man younger than 30 who received the YFV17D yellow fever vaccine.

This clonotype was detected ten times or more. This sequence joins TRBV6-2 or TRBV6-3 and TRBJ2-1, with TRBD1 matching 9 bases. After removal of 7 bases from V and 5 bases from J, the junction contained 6 bases not matched to a gene. This CDR3 is built from 14 residues. In germline, CDR1 is MNHEY, CDR2 SVGEGT. The CDR3 region is CASNPGQGNNEQFF. In DNA, the CDR3 is TGTGCCAGCAACCCGGGACAGGGCAACAATGAGCAGTTCTTC.

V usage is TRBV10-3 and J usage is TRBJ2-7, with D perhaps being TRBD1 or TRBD2 (5 bases each). Germline V gene sequence: CDR1 ENHRY, CDR2 SYGVKD. This CDR3 comprises 14 residues. V shed 6 bases and J shed 1 base, with 13 bases lying between them. CDR3 DNA sequence: TGTGCCATCAGCGGGGCAGGGAAATCCTACGAGCAGTACTTC. Translation: CAISGAGKSYEQYF.

The chain is built from TRBV30 and TRBJ2-5; tentatively, D is TRBD1 (6 bases). This CDR3 has 15 amino acids. V was pared by 0 bases and J by 4 bases, with 15 bases between. Germline lookup yields CDR1 GTSNPN and CDR2 SVGIG (reference sequence). CDR3 loop: CAWSVGIQGRETQYF. The DNA for the CDR3 is TGTGCCTGGAGTGTAGGGATACAGGGTCGAGAGACCCAGTACTTC.

This clonotype was observed many times. The chain recombines TRBV9 with TRBJ1-5; a possible D gene is TRBD1 (5 bases). V lost 4 bases to trimming and J lost 5 bases, with 16 bases between them. The CDR3 covers 15 residues. Germline values: CDR1 SGDLS, CDR2 YYNGEE. The CDR3 region has the DNA TGTGCCAGCAGCTCGGGGGAACATCCCGATCAGCCCCAGCATTTT. This codes for CASSSGEHPDQPQHF.

This clonotype was seen more than once but under ten times. The chain has TRBV5-1 and TRBJ2-2, with 7 bases lining up with TRBD1. Germline CDR1 is SGHRS and CDR2 is YFSETQ. V dropped 3 bases and J dropped 2; count of bases not matched to a gene: 4. This CDR3 is 15 amino acids long. The CDR3 DNA reads TGCGCCAGCAGCTCACAGGGGCCTAACACCGGGGAGCTGTTTTTT. It specifies CASSSQGPNTGELFF.

This clonotype came up a few times. The V and J genes are TRBV7-6 and TRBJ1-2; 7 positions match TRBD1. The CDR3 has 14 amino acids. V trimming: 1 base; J trimming: 7 bases; junction bases outside the gene matches: 6. Germline values: CDR1 SGHVS, CDR2 FNYEAQ. The CDR3 nucleotides are TGTGCCAGCAGCTTAGGGCCCCAGGGGGGTGGCTACACCTTC. This sequence encodes CASSLGPQGGGYTF.